This T cell receptor beta chain was captured by sequencing in a study of blood T cell repertoires in COVID-19. Study as a whole: Nucleic acid was either cDNA or gDNA, and it came from T cells, B-cell-depleted T cells, or PBMCs.

TCRdb's table, derived via immunoSEQ multiplex PCR, lists solely in-frame clones and lacks some. The sample shows approximately 150,000 clones, about 79% of them seen only once. The CDR3 has 14 amino acids. Trimming pared 4 bases from V and 5 bases from J, leaving 13 bases between. Germline V gives CDR1 KGHDR, CDR2 SFDVKD. This sequence joins TRBV24-1 and TRBJ2-5; D remains ambiguous. The sequence was collected from a woman in her forties or fifties in a cohort sampled during active or convalescent COVID-19. Sequencing was done on a sample of peripheral blood. The DNA for the CDR3 is TGTGCCACCAGTGACCGATCCGGTCCCGAGACCCAGTACTTC. Encoded protein: CATSDRSGPETQYF.